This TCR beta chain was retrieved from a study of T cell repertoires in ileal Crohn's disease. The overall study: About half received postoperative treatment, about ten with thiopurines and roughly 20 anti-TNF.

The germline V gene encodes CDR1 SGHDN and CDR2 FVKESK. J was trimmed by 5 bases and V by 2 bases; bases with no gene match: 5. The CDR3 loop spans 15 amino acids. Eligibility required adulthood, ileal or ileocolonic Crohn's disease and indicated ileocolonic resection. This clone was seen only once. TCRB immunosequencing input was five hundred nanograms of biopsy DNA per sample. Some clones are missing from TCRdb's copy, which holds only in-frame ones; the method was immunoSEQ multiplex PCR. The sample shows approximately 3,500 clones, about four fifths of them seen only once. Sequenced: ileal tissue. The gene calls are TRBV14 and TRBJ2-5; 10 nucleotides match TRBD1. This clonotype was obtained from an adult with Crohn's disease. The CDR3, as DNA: TGTGCCAGCAGCCAACAGACAGGGGGCTGGGAGACCCAGTACTTC. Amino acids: CASSQQTGGWETQYF.